Each of the 24 T cell receptor beta chains below was sequenced from the same sample in a study of blood T cell repertoires in COVID-19. The assay was immunoSEQ multiplex PCR, and TCRdb's table has in-frame clones only and misses some. The sample includes about 180,000 clones, about four fifths of them seen just once. What was sequenced was peripheral blood. The receptors come from a woman in her seventies with acute or convalescent COVID-19.

This chain connects TRBV9 to TRBJ2-2; 9 bases map to TRBD1. Germline V gene sequence: CDR1 SGDLS, CDR2 YYNGEE. The CDR3 contains 17 residues. Trimming removed 0 bases from V and 1 base from J; junction bases left unmatched: 4. The CDR3 nucleotides read TGTGCCAGCAGCGTAGGGCCGGGACAGGGGAACACCGGGGAGCTGTTTTTT. Its protein product is CASSVGPGQGNTGELFF.

The chain links TRBV5-1 to TRBJ1-4; weak D call: TRBD1 (6 bases). Germline-derived CDR1 and CDR2 are SGHRS and YFSETQ. The CDR3 length is 15 residues. Trimming pared 0 bases from V and 4 bases from J, leaving 10 bases between. CDR3 loop: CASSLEGENNEKLFF. As DNA, the CDR3 is TGCGCCAGCAGCTTGGAGGGGGAGAATAATGAAAAACTGTTTTTT.

As for this clone: A junction end diverges from the germline sequence, so it may reflect a read error. The CDR3 loop is CASSLDINYGYTF. CDR3 bases: TGTGCCAGCAGCTTAGACATCAACTATGGCTACACCTTC. The rearrangement joins TRBV12-3 or TRBV12-4 to TRBJ1-2; D remains ambiguous. This CDR3 region has 13 residues.

The CDR3 region is CASSPPFQGREQYF. CDR3 in DNA: TGTGCCAGCTCACCACCCTTCCAGGGGCGCGAGCAGTACTTC. J is TRBJ2-7 and V is TRBV18, with TRBD1 as a possible D gene (6 bases). The V and J ends lost 0 bases and 6 bases respectively, with 12 bases between them. This CDR3 spans 14 amino acids. Per germline, CDR1 KGHSH and CDR2 LQKENI.

V gene TRBV28 combines with J gene TRBJ2-2; D might be TRBD1 (5 bases). Germline loops: CDR1 MDHEN, CDR2 SYDVKM. The CDR3 totals 15 residues. V was shortened by 5 bases and J by 4 bases, with 14 bases between the two germline ends. CDR3 sequence reads: CASSQPPRGTGELFF. The CDR3 nucleotides are TGTGCCAGCAGTCAGCCTCCAAGGGGCACCGGGGAGCTGTTTTTT.

V and J are TRBV5-3 and TRBJ2-5, with TRBD1 as a possible D gene (5 bases). TRBV5-3 is filed as an ORF, its function uncertain. V was clipped by 6 bases and J by 0 bases, with 9 bases between them. The CDR3 covers 13 residues. In nucleotides, the CDR3 is TGTGCCAGAATTTTAGGGGACCAAGAGACCCAGTACTTC. This codes for CARILGDQETQYF.

This clone was found once. The rearrangement joins TRBV6-5 to TRBJ2-2; 9 bases line up with TRBD2. This CDR3 spans 16 amino acids. CDR1 is MNHEY, CDR2 SVGAGI, per germline. Trimming at V came to 2 bases and at J to 5 bases, leaving 6 bases not matched to a gene. CDR3: CASSYVGSGSTGELFF. The CDR3 DNA reads as TGTGCCAGCAGTTACGTCGGTAGCGGGAGTACCGGGGAGCTGTTTTTT.

The genes are TRBV3-1 (or the pseudogene TRBV3-2) and TRBJ2-3, with 14 nucleotides matching TRBD2. Germline values: CDR1 LGHDT, CDR2 YNNKEL (reference sequence). Trimming at V came to 0 bases and at J to 2 bases, leaving 1 base not matched to a gene. This CDR3 has 17 amino acids. CDR3 sequence reads: CASSQETSGGVTDTQYF. In DNA form, the CDR3 reads TGTGCCAGCAGCCAAGAGACTAGCGGGGGGGTCACAGATACGCAGTATTTT.

This chain connects TRBV4-2 to TRBJ1-5; 9 positions agree with TRBD1. The V and J ends lost 4 bases and 7 bases, in that order; junction bases with no gene match: 8. There are 15 residues in the CDR3. CDR1 is LGHNA and CDR2 is YNFKEQ in the germline V gene. CDR3 bases: TGTGCCAGCAGCCCGGGACAGGGTTTCCGGCAGCCCCAGCATTTT. It encodes CASSPGQGFRQPQHF.

The gene calls are TRBV14 and TRBJ1-6; 10 bases agree with TRBD1. Germline CDR1 and CDR2: SGHDN and FVKESK. Trimming took 4 bases from V and 9 from J; bases not matched to a gene: 0. The CDR3 totals 13 residues. The CDR3 spells CASSRQGASPLHF. CDR3 nucleotides: TGTGCCAGCAGCCGACAGGGGGCTTCACCCCTCCACTTT. The entire variable domain, with the rest obtained from reference TRBV14 and TRBJ1-6, is as follows: EAGVTQFPSHSVIEKGQTVTLRCDPISGHDNLYWYRRVMGKEIKFLLHFVKESKQDESGMPNNRFLAERTGGTYSTLKVQPAELEDSGVYFCASSRQGASPLHFGNGTRLTVT.

The rearrangement links TRBV6-5 to TRBJ1-1; 8 bases match TRBD1. With V trimmed by 6 bases and J by 4 bases, 4 bases remained unmatched. This CDR3 has 13 residues. CDR1 is MNHEY, CDR2 SVGAGI, per germline. CDR3 residues: CASRSGTGTEAFF. CDR3 sequence (DNA): TGTGCCAGCAGATCCGGGACAGGCACTGAAGCTTTCTTT.

There are a few counts of this clone. V and J are TRBV7-9 and TRBJ1-1; 10 bases are shared with TRBD1. This CDR3 spans 16 amino acids. Germline CDR1 and CDR2: SEHNR and FQNEAQ (reference sequence). The trim removed 2 bases at V and 1 base at J, leaving 4 bases unmatched. The CDR3: CASSLFGQGGNTEAFF. In nucleotides, the CDR3 is TGTGCCAGCAGCTTATTTGGACAGGGGGGGAACACTGAAGCTTTCTTT.

In DNA form, the CDR3 reads TGTGCCAGCAGCATATACAGGGGTTTCTCTGGAAACACCATATATTTT. Translation: CASSIYRGFSGNTIYF. V gene TRBV13 combines with J gene TRBJ1-3; 7 positions match TRBD1. The germline CDR1 and CDR2 sequences are PRHDT and FYEKMQ (reference sequence). The CDR3 sequence is 16 residues long. The junction had 7 bases not matched to a gene; V was cut back by 5 bases and J by 0 bases.

The chain links TRBV6-2 or TRBV6-3 to TRBJ1-5; 9 bases line up with TRBD1. V was pared by 6 bases and J by 9 bases, with 9 bases of the junction left unmatched. Germline CDR1 MNHEY, CDR2 SVGEGT. CDR3 length: 14 residues. CDR3 region: CASSLTGGRGPQHF. For the CDR3, the DNA is TGTGCCAGCAGCCTGACAGGGGGTCGGGGGCCCCAGCATTTT.

In nucleotides, the CDR3 is TGTGCCAGCAGTTTCATAAACGTAGAGGGCACTGAAGCTTTCTTT. It codes for CASSFINVEGTEAFF. V gene TRBV28 combines with J gene TRBJ1-1, with no clear D. The germline gives CDR1 MDHEN, CDR2 SYDVKM. V gave up 3 bases and J gave up 4 bases, with 15 bases separating them. The CDR3 extends over 15 amino acids.

The V gene is TRBV4-2, the J gene TRBJ1-4; D might be TRBD1 (5 bases). Germline-derived CDR1 and CDR2 are LGHNA and YNFKEQ. The V gene lost 3 bases and the J gene lost 8 bases, with 13 bases spanning the gap. CDR3 length equals 14 residues. CDR3 bases: TGTGCCAGCAGCCACGACAGCCCGATAGAAAAACTGTTTTTT. It codes for CASSHDSPIEKLFF.

This clone is a singleton in its sample. The rearrangement uses TRBV24-1 and TRBJ2-7; 10 nucleotides agree with TRBD2. V was pared by 4 bases and J by 3 bases, with 8 bases of the junction left unmatched. Germline V CDR1 and CDR2: KGHDR, SFDVKD. The CDR3 consists of 16 residues. CDR3 in amino acids: CATSDGGTSAYYEQYF. The CDR3 nucleotides read TGTGCCACCAGTGACGGAGGGACTAGCGCTTACTACGAGCAGTACTTC.

The chain has TRBV28 and TRBJ1-2; D is unresolved. This CDR3 has 12 amino acids. In germline, CDR1 is MDHEN, CDR2 SYDVKM. Trimming cost V 6 bases and J 4 bases, with 9 bases left between them. The CDR3 loop reads CASSSVLYGYTF. The DNA of the CDR3 is TGTGCCAGCAGCTCTGTCCTCTATGGCTACACCTTC.

The chain joins TRBV5-6 to TRBJ2-1; a possible D gene is TRBD1 (7 bases). CDR3 size: 15 residues. Germline V lookup: CDR1 SGHDT, CDR2 YYEEEE. V was trimmed by 4 bases and J by 6 bases, leaving 17 bases between them. DNA of the CDR3: TGTGCCAGCAGCCTTCAGGGGGGACGGGCCAATGAGCAGTTCTTC. The encoded protein is CASSLQGGRANEQFF.

The chain links TRBV7-9 to TRBJ1-1; 9 positions match TRBD1. Losses at the gene ends were 5 bases for V and 6 bases for J; bases not matched to a gene: 4. Germline CDR1 and CDR2: SEHNR and FQNEAQ (reference sequence). The CDR3 has 13 amino acids. The CDR3 DNA is TGTGCCAGCAGCCCGGGACAGGGTGCTGAAGCTTTCTTT. Its translation: CASSPGQGAEAFF.

This clone showed up just a few times. CDR3 nucleotides: TGTGCTAGTGGTTTGGACCGGGTCACTGAAGCTTTCTTT. Protein product: CASGLDRVTEAFF. The chain employs TRBV12-5 and TRBJ1-1; D not certain. Germline V gives CDR1 LGHNT, CDR2 FRNRAP. Trimming removed 1 base from V and 4 bases from J, with 7 bases in between. The CDR3 is made up of 13 amino acids.

This chain joins TRBV6-2 or TRBV6-3 and TRBJ1-1, with TRBD1 matching 8 bases. CDR3 length: 14 amino acids. Per the germline V gene, CDR1 is MNHEY and CDR2 is SVGEGT. V shed 5 bases, J shed 3 bases, and the junction held 5 bases outside the gene matches. For the CDR3, the DNA is TGTGCCAGCAGTCCCGGGACAGGACACACTGAAGCTTTCTTT. Protein product: CASSPGTGHTEAFF.

This clone was observed once. V gene TRBV24-1 combines with J gene TRBJ2-7; the match to TRBD1 covers 8 bases. The V and J ends lost 4 bases and 12 bases, in that order; junction bases with no gene match: 7. The CDR3 runs 12 residues. Germline CDR1 and CDR2: KGHDR and SFDVKD. The CDR3 protein is CATSDRTGNRYF. The CDR3 coding sequence is TGTGCCACCAGTGACCGGACAGGGAATCGGTACTTC.

CDR3 DNA: TGTGCCAGCAGCTTGGAGGGCAGGGGTTCGACTGAAGCTTTCTTT. Protein sequence: CASSLEGRGSTEAFF. This chain links TRBV5-6 with TRBJ1-1; TRBD1 is a possible D gene (6 bases). V was cut by 0 bases and J by 5 bases, with 14 bases left in between. CDR3 length: 15 amino acids. CDR1 and CDR2 from the germline V gene are SGHDT and YYEEEE.